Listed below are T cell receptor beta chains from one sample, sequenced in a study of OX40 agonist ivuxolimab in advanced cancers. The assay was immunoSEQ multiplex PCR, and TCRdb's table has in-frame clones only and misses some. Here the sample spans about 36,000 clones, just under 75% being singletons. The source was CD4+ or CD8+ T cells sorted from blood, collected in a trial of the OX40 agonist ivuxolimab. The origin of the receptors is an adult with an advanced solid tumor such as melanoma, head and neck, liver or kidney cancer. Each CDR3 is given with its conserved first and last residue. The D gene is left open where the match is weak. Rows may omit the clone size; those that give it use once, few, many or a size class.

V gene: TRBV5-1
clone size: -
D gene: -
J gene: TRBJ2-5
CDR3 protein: CASSPRVLGETQYF
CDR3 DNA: TGCGCCAGCAGCCCCCGGGTCTTGGGGGAGACCCAGTACTTC

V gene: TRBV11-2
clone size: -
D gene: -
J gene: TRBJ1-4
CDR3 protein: CASSLRKSNEKLFF
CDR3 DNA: TGTGCCAGCAGCTTAAGAAAGAGCAATGAAAAACTGTTTTTT

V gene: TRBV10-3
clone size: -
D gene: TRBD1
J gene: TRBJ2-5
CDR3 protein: CAISESGTKGQGQETQYF
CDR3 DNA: TGTGCCATCAGTGAGTCGGGGACGAAGGGACAGGGCCAGGAGACCCAGTACTTC

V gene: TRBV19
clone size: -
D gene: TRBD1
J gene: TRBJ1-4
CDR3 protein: CASRLTPGQGNEKLFF
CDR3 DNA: TGTGCCAGTAGGCTTACACCGGGACAGGGGAATGAAAAACTGTTTTTT

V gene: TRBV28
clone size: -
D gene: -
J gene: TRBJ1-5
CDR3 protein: CATKREIQPQHF
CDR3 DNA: TGTGCCACCAAGAGGGAGATTCAGCCCCAGCATTTT

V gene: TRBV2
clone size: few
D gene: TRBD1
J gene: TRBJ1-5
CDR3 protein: CASRRDRDQPQHF
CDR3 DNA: TGTGCCAGTCGGAGGGACAGGGACCAGCCCCAGCATTTT

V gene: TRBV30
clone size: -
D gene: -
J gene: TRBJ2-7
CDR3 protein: CAWSAGVDEQYF
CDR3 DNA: TGTGCCTGGAGTGCGGGGGTCGACGAGCAGTACTTC

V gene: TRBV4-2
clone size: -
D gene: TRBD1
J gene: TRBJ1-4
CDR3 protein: CASSHGTGDVNEKLFF
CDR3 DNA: TGTGCCAGCAGCCACGGGACAGGGGATGTTAATGAAAAACTGTTTTTT

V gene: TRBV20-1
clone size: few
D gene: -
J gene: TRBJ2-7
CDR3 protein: CSARGSSEQYF
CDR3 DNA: TGCAGTGCTAGAGGGAGCTCCGAGCAGTACTTC

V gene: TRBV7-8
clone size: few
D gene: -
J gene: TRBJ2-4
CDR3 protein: CASSQTRDLNYLYF
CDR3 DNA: TGTGCCAGCAGCCAGACCCGGGACCTAAATTATCTGTACTTC

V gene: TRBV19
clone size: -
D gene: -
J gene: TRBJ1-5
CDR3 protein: CASSLRDQPQHF
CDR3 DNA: TGTGCCAGTAGTCTCAGGGATCAGCCCCAGCATTTT

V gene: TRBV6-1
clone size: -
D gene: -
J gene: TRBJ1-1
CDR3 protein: CASSEPYRAPEAFF
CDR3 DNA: TGTGCCAGCAGTGAACCCTACAGGGCCCCTGAAGCTTTCTTT

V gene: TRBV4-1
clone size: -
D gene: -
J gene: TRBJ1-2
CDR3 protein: CASSQERNGGYTF
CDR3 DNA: TGCGCCAGCAGCCAAGAGAGAAACGGTGGCTACACCTTC

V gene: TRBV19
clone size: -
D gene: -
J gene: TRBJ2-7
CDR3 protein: CASSRALAQPYEQYF
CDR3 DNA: TGTGCCAGTAGTCGCGCCCTAGCGCAACCCTACGAGCAGTACTTC

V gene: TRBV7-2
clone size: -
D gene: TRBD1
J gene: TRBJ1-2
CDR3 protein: CASSLSGGPGYGYTF
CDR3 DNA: TGTGCCAGCAGCTTATCAGGGGGCCCCGGCTATGGCTACACCTTC

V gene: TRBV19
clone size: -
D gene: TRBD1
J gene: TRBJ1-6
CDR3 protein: CASHAGQGSPLHF
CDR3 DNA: TGTGCCAGTCATGCTGGACAGGGATCACCCCTCCACTTT

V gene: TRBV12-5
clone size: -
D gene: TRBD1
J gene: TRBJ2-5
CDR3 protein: CASGLEGGWETQYF
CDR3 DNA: TGTGCTAGTGGTTTGGAAGGGGGCTGGGAGACCCAGTACTTC

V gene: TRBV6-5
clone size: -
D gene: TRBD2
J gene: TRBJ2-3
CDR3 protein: CASRDLSGGARTQYF
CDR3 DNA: TGTGCCAGCAGGGACTTGAGCGGGGGGGCTCGGACGCAGTATTTT

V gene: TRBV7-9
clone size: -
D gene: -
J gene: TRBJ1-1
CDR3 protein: CASSFYQGRFNTEAFF
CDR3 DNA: TGTGCCAGCAGCTTTTACCAGGGGCGATTTAACACTGAAGCTTTCTTT

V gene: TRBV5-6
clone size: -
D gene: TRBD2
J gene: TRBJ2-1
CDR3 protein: CASSTSGGGNEQFF
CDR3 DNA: TGTGCCAGCAGCACTAGCGGGGGAGGCAATGAGCAGTTCTTC

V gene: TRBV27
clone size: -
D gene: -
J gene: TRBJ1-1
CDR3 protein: CASSLSPGFTEAFF
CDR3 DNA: TGTGCCAGCAGTTTATCGCCGGGTTTCACTGAAGCTTTCTTT

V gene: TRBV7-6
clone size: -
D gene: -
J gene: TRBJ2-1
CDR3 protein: CASSLGHDPPFVEQFF
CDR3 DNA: TGTGCCAGCAGCCTAGGGCACGACCCTCCTTTTGTTGAGCAGTTCTTC

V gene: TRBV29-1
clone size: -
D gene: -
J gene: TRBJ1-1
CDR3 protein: CSVRETEAFF
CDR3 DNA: TGCAGCGTGAGGGAGACTGAAGCTTTCTTT

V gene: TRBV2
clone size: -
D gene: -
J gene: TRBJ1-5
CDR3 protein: CASSGDGTPDNQPQHF
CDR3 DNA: TGTGCCAGCAGTGGGGATGGGACGCCTGACAATCAGCCCCAGCATTTT

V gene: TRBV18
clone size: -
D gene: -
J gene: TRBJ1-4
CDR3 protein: CASSSTQGTTNEKLFF
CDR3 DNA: TGTGCCAGCTCAAGTACCCAGGGCACAACTAATGAAAAACTGTTTTTT